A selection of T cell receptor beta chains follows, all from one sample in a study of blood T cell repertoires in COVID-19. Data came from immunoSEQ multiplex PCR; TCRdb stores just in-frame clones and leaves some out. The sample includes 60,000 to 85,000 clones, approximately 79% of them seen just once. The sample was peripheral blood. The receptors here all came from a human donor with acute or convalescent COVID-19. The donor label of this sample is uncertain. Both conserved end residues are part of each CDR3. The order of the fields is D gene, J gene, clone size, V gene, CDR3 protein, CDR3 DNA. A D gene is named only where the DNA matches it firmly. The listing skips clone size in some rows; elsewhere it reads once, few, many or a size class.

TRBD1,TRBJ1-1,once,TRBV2,CASSEQGVRMNTEAFF,TGTGCCAGCAGTGAGCAGGGGGTAAGAATGAACACTGAAGCTTTCTTT
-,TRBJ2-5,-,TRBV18,CASSPPFVQETQYF,TGTGCCAGCTCACCACCCTTTGTCCAAGAGACCCAGTACTTC
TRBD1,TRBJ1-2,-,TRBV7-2,CASSPPPRDRDGGYTF,TGTGCCAGCAGCCCACCGCCGAGGGACAGGGATGGTGGCTACACCTTC
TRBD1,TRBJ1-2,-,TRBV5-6,CASSLGGTGQQIYGYTF,TGTGCCAGCAGCTTGGGGGGCACGGGACAGCAAATCTATGGCTACACCTTC
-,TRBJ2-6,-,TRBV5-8,CASSLTGLSGANVLTF,TGTGCCAGCAGCTTAACAGGGCTATCTGGGGCCAACGTCCTGACTTTC
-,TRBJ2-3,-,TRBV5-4,CASSFERTDTQYF,TGTGCCAGCAGCTTTGAGCGCACAGATACGCAGTATTTT
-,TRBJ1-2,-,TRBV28,CASSNRADYGYTF,TGTGCCAGCAGTAACAGGGCCGACTATGGCTACACCTTC
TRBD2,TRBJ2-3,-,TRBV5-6,CASSPGRADTQYF,TGTGCCAGCAGCCCCGGGAGGGCCGACACGCAGTATTTT
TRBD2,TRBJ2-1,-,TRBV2,CASSFGGDNEQFF,TGTGCCAGCAGTTTTGGGGGGGACAATGAGCAGTTCTTC
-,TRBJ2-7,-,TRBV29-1,CSVLVGKDGTYEQYF,TGCAGCGTCCTGGTGGGGAAGGACGGGACCTACGAGCAGTACTTC
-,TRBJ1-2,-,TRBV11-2,CASSPPGNAYGYTF,TGTGCCAGCAGCCCTCCGGGAAATGCCTATGGCTACACCTTC
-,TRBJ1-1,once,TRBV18,CASSRTVTEAFF,TGTGCCAGCTCTCGGACAGTCACTGAAGCTTTCTTT
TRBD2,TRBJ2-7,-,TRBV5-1,CASSFIGGSEDEQYF,TGCGCCAGCAGCTTCATTGGCGGGAGTGAAGACGAGCAGTACTTC
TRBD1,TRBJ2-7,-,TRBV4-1,CASSLDRGWNEQYF,TGCGCCAGCAGCCTCGACAGGGGGTGGAACGAGCAGTACTTC
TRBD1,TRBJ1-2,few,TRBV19,CASTEGGAVYGYTF,TGTGCCAGTACGGAAGGGGGCGCGGTCTATGGCTACACCTTC
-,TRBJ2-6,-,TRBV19,CASRPHNREGSGANVLTF,TGTGCCAGCAGACCCCATAACAGGGAAGGCTCTGGGGCCAACGTCCTGACTTTC
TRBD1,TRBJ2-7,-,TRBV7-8,CASGQGAYEQYF,TGTGCCAGCGGTCAGGGGGCCTACGAGCAGTACTTC
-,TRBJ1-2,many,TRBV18,CASSPDSLYGYTF,TGTGCCAGCTCCCCTGACAGCCTCTATGGCTACACCTTC
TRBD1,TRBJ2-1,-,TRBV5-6,CASSAGQGDSYNEQFF,TGTGCCAGCAGCGCGGGACAGGGAGACTCCTACAATGAGCAGTTCTTC
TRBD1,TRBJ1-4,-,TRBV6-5,CASMVRTGYEKLFF,TGTGCCAGCATGGTCAGGACAGGGTATGAAAAACTGTTTTTT
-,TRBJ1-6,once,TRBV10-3,CAITEGVNSPLHF,TGTGCCATCACCGAAGGGGTTAATTCACCCCTCCACTTT
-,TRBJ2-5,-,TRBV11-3,CASSLPNSPETQYF,TGTGCCAGCAGCTTACCGAACTCACCAGAGACCCAGTACTTC
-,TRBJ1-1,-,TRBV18,CASSPTSQGSTEAFF,TGTGCCAGCTCACCTACCTCTCAGGGGAGCACTGAAGCTTTCTTT
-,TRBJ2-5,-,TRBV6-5,CASGHPLWWETQYF,TGTGCCAGCGGACACCCCTTGTGGTGGGAGACCCAGTACTTC
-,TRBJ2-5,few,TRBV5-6,CASRERGNQETQYF,TGTGCCAGCAGGGAGAGGGGGAACCAAGAGACCCAGTACTTC
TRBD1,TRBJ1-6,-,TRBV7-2,CASSFQGVESPLHF,TGTGCCAGCAGCTTCCAGGGGGTCGAATCACCCCTCCACTTT
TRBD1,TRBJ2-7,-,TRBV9,CASSPGGGNRGYHEQYF,TGTGCCAGCAGCCCAGGGGGTGGGAACAGGGGTTATCACGAGCAGTACTTC
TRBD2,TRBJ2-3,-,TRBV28,CASSLAGSGGRADTQYF,TGTGCCAGCAGTTTAGCGGGTAGCGGGGGTCGGGCAGATACGCAGTATTTT
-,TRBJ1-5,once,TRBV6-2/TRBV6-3,CASSGNTAQHF,TGTGCCAGCAGCGGAAATACAGCCCAGCATTTT
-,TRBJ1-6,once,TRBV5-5,CASSLTQGGNSPLHF,TGTGCCAGCAGCTTGACCCAGGGTGGTAATTCACCCCTCCACTTT
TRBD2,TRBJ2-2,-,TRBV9,CASRRTSASNTGELFF,TGTGCCAGCAGGAGGACTAGCGCTTCGAACACCGGGGAGCTGTTTTTT
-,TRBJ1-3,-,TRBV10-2,CASSAGFSGNTIYF,TGCGCCAGCAGTGCCGGGTTCTCTGGAAACACCATATATTTT
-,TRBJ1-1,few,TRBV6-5,CASSPHTLTEAFF,TGTGCCAGCAGTCCCCACACGTTGACTGAAGCTTTCTTT
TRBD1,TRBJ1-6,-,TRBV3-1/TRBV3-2,CASSKTGDSPLHF,TGTGCCAGCAGCAAGACAGGGGATTCACCCCTCCACTTT
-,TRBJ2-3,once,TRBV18,CASSPRQTDTQYF,TGTGCCAGCTCACCACGACAGACAGATACGCAGTATTTT
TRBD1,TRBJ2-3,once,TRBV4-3,CASSQTTGGASTDTQYF,TGCGCCAGCAGCCAAACGACAGGGGGAGCTAGCACAGATACGCAGTATTTT
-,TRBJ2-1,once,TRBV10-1,CASSERGYEQFF,TGCGCCAGCAGTGAGCGGGGATATGAGCAGTTCTTC
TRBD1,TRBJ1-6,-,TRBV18,CASSPGQGENSPLHF,TGTGCCAGCTCACCGGGACAGGGGGAGAATTCACCCCTCCACTTT
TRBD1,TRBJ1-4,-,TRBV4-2,CASSQLRDRVQEKLFF,TGTGCCAGCAGCCAACTCCGGGACAGGGTCCAGGAAAAACTGTTTTTT
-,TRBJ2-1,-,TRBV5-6,CASSLVVWADNEQFF,TGTGCCAGCAGCTTGGTGGTTTGGGCAGACAATGAGCAGTTCTTC
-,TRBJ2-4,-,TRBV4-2,CASSQESRVAKNIQYF,TGTGCCAGCAGCCAAGAGAGTCGGGTAGCCAAAAACATTCAGTACTTC
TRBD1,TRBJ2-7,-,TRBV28,CASLNAGQGSWGAYEQYF,TGTGCCAGCCTGAACGCGGGACAGGGAAGTTGGGGGGCCTACGAGCAGTACTTC
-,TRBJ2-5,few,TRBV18,CASSLDIKETQYF,TGTGCCAGCTCACTGGACATCAAAGAGACCCAGTACTTC
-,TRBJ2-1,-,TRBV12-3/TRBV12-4,CASSFSRYNEQFF,TGTGCCAGCAGTTTTTCGAGATACAATGAGCAGTTCTTC
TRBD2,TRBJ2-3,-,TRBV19,CASSIGPNMGGGSEDTQYF,TGTGCCAGTAGTATAGGCCCAAATATGGGCGGGGGGTCGGAAGATACGCAGTATTTT
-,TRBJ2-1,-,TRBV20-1,CSASVLQGSSYNEQFF,TGCAGTGCTAGTGTTCTACAGGGAAGCTCCTACAATGAGCAGTTCTTC
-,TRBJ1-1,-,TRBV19,CASSLRQGNTEAFF,TGTGCCAGTAGTTTACGACAAGGGAACACTGAAGCTTTCTTT
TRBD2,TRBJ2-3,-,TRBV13,CASSWGTNTDTQYF,TGTGCCAGCAGCTGGGGGACTAACACAGATACGCAGTATTTT
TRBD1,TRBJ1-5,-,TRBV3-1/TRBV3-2,CASSHGGGDSPFSSNQPQHF,TGTGCCAGCAGCCATGGAGGAGGGGACAGTCCCTTCAGCAGCAATCAGCCCCAGCATTTT
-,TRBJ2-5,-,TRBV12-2,CASRSLSVCRVQETQYF,TGTGCAAGTCGCTCATTATCGGTGTGCAGGGTACAAGAGACCCAGTACTTC
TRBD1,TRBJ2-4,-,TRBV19,CASSPGTGDGQNIQYF,TGTGCCAGTAGTCCCGGGACAGGGGATGGCCAAAACATTCAGTACTTC